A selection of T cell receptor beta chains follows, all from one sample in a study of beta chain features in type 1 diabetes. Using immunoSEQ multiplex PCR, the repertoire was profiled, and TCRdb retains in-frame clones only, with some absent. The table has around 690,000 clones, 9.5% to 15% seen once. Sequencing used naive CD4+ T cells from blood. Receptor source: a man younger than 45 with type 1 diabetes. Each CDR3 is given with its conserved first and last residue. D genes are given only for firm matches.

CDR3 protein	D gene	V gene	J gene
CASSEDREYEQYF	TRBD1	TRBV10-1	TRBJ2-7
CASSDVQDFDSPLHF	-	TRBV4-1	TRBJ1-6
CASSYKDRSYGYTF	-	TRBV6-5	TRBJ1-2
CASSPRSEGTDTQYF	-	TRBV5-1	TRBJ2-3
CASSLMRITEAFF	-	TRBV11-1	TRBJ1-1
CASSLVTYNEQFF	-	TRBV7-2	TRBJ2-1
CASSGRTGLASYEQYF	TRBD1	TRBV18	TRBJ2-7
CASTQTGTDTQYF	-	TRBV6-1	TRBJ2-3
CASSPSRTYREAFF	-	TRBV18	TRBJ1-1
CASSLEKVRETQYF	-	TRBV7-2	TRBJ2-5
CASSLGSNTEAFF	-	TRBV5-1	TRBJ1-1
CASSRDRGLGNTIYF	TRBD1	TRBV6-6	TRBJ1-3
CASSPGGEIYNEQFF	TRBD2	TRBV5-1	TRBJ2-1
CASSVGVQGNQPQHF	TRBD1	TRBV9	TRBJ1-5
CASSTGMNTEAFF	-	TRBV19	TRBJ1-1
CASTPGGAGSSYEQYF	-	TRBV25-1	TRBJ2-7
CASSPARANYGYTF	-	TRBV9	TRBJ1-2
CSVVLHSGNTIYF	-	TRBV29-1	TRBJ1-3
CASSWDRSLSYEQYF	-	TRBV7-2	TRBJ2-7
CASSLVGGDYNEQFF	-	TRBV7-9	TRBJ2-1
CASSLLGLSYEQYF	-	TRBV7-2	TRBJ2-7
CATSRIRANNEKLFF	-	TRBV15	TRBJ1-4
CASSQSRRRSSYEQYF	-	TRBV16	TRBJ2-7
CASRRRDREDYGYTF	TRBD1	TRBV6-6	TRBJ1-2
CASSFPGQENRKLFF	TRBD1	TRBV7-2	TRBJ1-4
CASSPNHGGNEQFF	-	TRBV7-3	TRBJ2-1
CSVLGTGGYNEQFF	TRBD1	TRBV29-1	TRBJ2-1
CASTFESTYGYTF	-	TRBV6-6	TRBJ1-2
CASSRGLSSYNEQFF	-	TRBV4-3	TRBJ2-1
CASSERTSGADNEQFF	TRBD2	TRBV6-1	TRBJ2-1